This is a list of T cell receptor beta chains from one sample in a study of T cell changes during pregnancy in multiple sclerosis. Here immunoSEQ multiplex PCR was the method, and the copy in TCRdb shows in-frame clones only, minus some. There are approximately 45,000 clones in the sample; 85% to 95% occur only once, and about 3.1% lies in the top ten. The source was CD8+ T cells from peripheral blood mononuclear cells, collected in the second trimester of pregnancy. Receptors originate from a female donor with multiple sclerosis, enrolled in a pregnancy study. Each CDR3 is given with its conserved first and last residue. The D gene is left open where the match is weak. Size is stated for part of the rows, as once, few or many counts, or as a class when the clone is expanded.

v_gene	j_gene	abundance	d_gene	CDR3aa	CDR3nt
TRBV6-5	TRBJ2-5	.	.	CASSTLVGGEETQYF	TGTGCCAGCAGCACCTTGGTAGGAGGGGAAGAGACCCAGTACTTC
TRBV5-4	TRBJ1-1	.	.	CASSPYGNTEAFF	TGTGCCAGCAGCCCCTACGGGAACACTGAAGCTTTCTTT
TRBV6-4	TRBJ2-3	once	.	CASSAGTGSTDTQYF	TGTGCCAGCAGCGCGGGGACGGGAAGCACAGATACGCAGTATTTT
TRBV9	TRBJ1-2	few	TRBD1	CASRSPTGDYGYTF	TGTGCCAGCAGGTCTCCTACAGGGGACTATGGCTACACCTTC
TRBV4-3	TRBJ1-6	few	TRBD1	CASSQAPGQGGSPLHF	TGCGCCAGCAGCCAAGCGCCGGGACAGGGGGGTTCACCCCTCCACTTT
TRBV7-9	TRBJ2-7	.	.	CASSLVVSSSYEQYF	TGTGCCAGCAGCTTAGTAGTAAGTAGCTCCTACGAGCAGTACTTC
TRBV9	TRBJ2-2	.	.	CASSESLLTGELFF	TGTGCCAGCAGCGAAAGCCTCCTCACCGGGGAGCTGTTTTTT
TRBV25-1	TRBJ1-1	.	TRBD1	CASSAHDRGNTEAFF	TGTGCCAGCAGTGCCCACGACAGGGGGAACACTGAAGCTTTCTTT
TRBV5-4	TRBJ1-2	.	TRBD1	CASSSNPGQVNYGYTF	TGTGCCAGCAGCTCAAATCCGGGACAGGTGAACTATGGCTACACCTTC
TRBV9	TRBJ1-3	.	TRBD1	CASSGTGGNTIYF	TGTGCCAGCAGCGGGACAGGGGGAAACACCATATATTTT
TRBV27	TRBJ2-2	.	.	CASGGLDTGELFF	TGTGCCAGCGGGGGACTCGACACCGGGGAGCTGTTTTTT
TRBV29-1	TRBJ1-2	.	.	CSVERADYGYTF	TGCAGCGTTGAGCGGGCCGACTATGGCTACACCTTC
TRBV9	TRBJ1-6	.	TRBD1	CASSYGAGGSPLHF	TGTGCCAGCAGCTATGGAGCAGGGGGATCACCCCTCCACTTT
TRBV27	TRBJ1-2	.	.	CASSSIGDYGYTF	TGTGCCAGCAGTTCCATAGGAGACTATGGCTACACCTTC
TRBV7-9	TRBJ1-2	.	TRBD1	CASSLNEQGWVYGYTF	TGTGCCAGCAGCTTAAACGAACAGGGGTGGGTCTATGGCTACACCTTC
TRBV9	TRBJ1-6	.	TRBD1	CASSPGGQDNSPLHF	TGTGCCAGCAGCCCCGGCGGACAGGATAATTCACCCCTCCACTTT
TRBV5-1	TRBJ1-1	.	.	CASSPVGGHTEAFF	TGCGCCAGCAGCCCGGTAGGGGGACACACTGAAGCTTTCTTT
TRBV5-5	TRBJ2-7	.	TRBD1	CASSFYQGDSYEQYF	TGTGCCAGCAGCTTCTACCAGGGGGACTCCTACGAGCAGTACTTC
TRBV4-3	TRBJ1-2	.	TRBD1	CASSSRQGDDYGYTF	TGCGCCAGCAGCTCCCGACAGGGGGACGACTATGGCTACACCTTC
TRBV9	TRBJ2-3	.	TRBD1	CASSVGTGGPDTQYF	TGTGCCAGCAGCGTAGGGACAGGGGGACCAGATACGCAGTATTTT
TRBV12-5	TRBJ2-3	.	.	CASGITSTDTQYF	TGTGCTAGTGGTATAACAAGCACAGATACGCAGTATTTT
TRBV7-2	TRBJ2-7	.	.	CASSLARDGYEQYF	TGTGCCAGCAGCTTAGCGCGGGACGGATACGAGCAGTACTTC
TRBV29-1	TRBJ2-1	.	TRBD1	CSVMTGLDYNEQFF	TGCAGCGTTATGACAGGGTTGGACTACAATGAGCAGTTCTTC
TRBV27	TRBJ2-2	.	TRBD2	CASSVWGGTGELFF	TGTGCCAGCAGTGTGTGGGGGGGCACCGGGGAGCTGTTTTTT
TRBV7-3	TRBJ2-7	.	.	CASSLTAGLYEQYF	TGTGCCAGCAGCTTAACGGCGGGCCTCTACGAGCAGTACTTC
TRBV7-6	TRBJ2-7	.	TRBD2	CASSFREDEQYF	TGTGCCAGCAGCTTCCGGGAGGACGAGCAGTACTTC
TRBV7-6	TRBJ2-1	.	.	CASSLGSTWSSYNEQFF	TGTGCCAGCAGCTTAGGGTCCACCTGGAGCTCCTACAATGAGCAGTTCTTC
TRBV9	TRBJ2-5	once	TRBD2	CASSVGSGGAGETQYF	TGTGCCAGCAGCGTAGGGAGCGGGGGGGCCGGAGAGACCCAGTACTTC
TRBV7-6	TRBJ2-7	once	TRBD2	CASGMAGGMWQYF	TGTGCCAGCGGGATGGCGGGGGGGATGTGGCAGTACTTC
TRBV30	TRBJ2-3	.	.	CAWSVVVEVTGRSADTQYF	TGTGCCTGGAGTGTAGTAGTGGAGGTGACAGGGAGGAGCGCAGATACGCAGTATTTT
TRBV4-1	TRBJ2-7	.	.	CASSQDFPGITYEQYF	TGCGCCAGCAGCCAAGATTTCCCAGGGATAACCTACGAGCAGTACTTC
TRBV4-1	TRBJ1-4	.	TRBD1	CASSQKQGKKLFF	TGCGCCAGCAGCCAAAAACAGGGGAAAAAACTGTTTTTT
TRBV19	TRBJ2-1	.	.	CASSIPGSSYNEQFF	TGTGCCAGTAGTATCCCGGGGAGCTCCTACAATGAGCAGTTCTTC
TRBV4-3	TRBJ2-1	.	.	CASSQAGDDEQFF	TGCGCCAGCAGCCAAGCAGGGGACGATGAGCAGTTCTTC
TRBV12-1	TRBJ2-7	.	.	CASSSRRGGREQYF	TGTGCCAGCAGCTCTCGGCGGGGGGGGCGCGAGCAGTACTTC
TRBV4-1	TRBJ2-1	.	TRBD1	CASSLKLAGGLSYNEQFF	TGCGCCAGCAGCCTTAAGTTAGCAGGGGGCTTGTCCTACAATGAGCAGTTCTTC
TRBV7-9	TRBJ1-1	.	TRBD1	CASSSANQDRVNTEAFF	TGTGCCAGCAGCTCCGCTAACCAGGACAGGGTAAACACTGAAGCTTTCTTT
TRBV4-3	TRBJ1-4	once	.	CASSQVLGRGEKLFF	TGCGCCAGCAGCCAAGTCCTCGGCAGGGGAGAAAAACTGTTTTTT
TRBV19	TRBJ2-7	.	.	CATRAGPYEQYF	TGTGCCACCAGAGCAGGGCCCTACGAGCAGTACTTC
TRBV10-3	TRBJ2-7	.	TRBD1	CAISERGTGDVKQYF	TGTGCCATCAGTGAGCGGGGCACAGGGGATGTGAAGCAGTACTTC
TRBV5-1	TRBJ2-1	.	TRBD1	CASSLHQGDNEQFF	TGCGCCAGCAGCCTGCACCAGGGGGACAATGAGCAGTTCTTC
TRBV11-3	TRBJ2-7	once	.	CASSLSSAYEQYF	TGTGCCAGCAGCTTATCGTCAGCCTACGAGCAGTACTTC
TRBV6-1	TRBJ2-7	.	TRBD1	CASRPRDRGYEQYF	TGTGCCAGCAGACCCCGGGACAGGGGCTACGAGCAGTACTTC
TRBV5-6	TRBJ1-5	.	.	CASSLEGVQPQHF	TGTGCCAGCAGCTTGGAGGGGGTTCAGCCCCAGCATTTT
TRBV7-2	TRBJ2-7	.	TRBD1	CASSLPATGGVVREQYF	TGTGCCAGCAGCCTACCGGCGACAGGGGGCGTCGTTAGGGAGCAGTACTTC
TRBV7-9	TRBJ2-3	.	.	CASSPGEGTQYF	TGTGCCAGCAGTCCAGGGGAGGGTACGCAGTATTTT
TRBV7-9	TRBJ2-3	.	TRBD2	CASSFVLGLADRETDTQYF	TGTGCCAGCAGCTTTGTTTTGGGACTAGCGGACCGAGAGACAGATACGCAGTATTTT
TRBV12-5	TRBJ1-1	.	TRBD1	CASGLETGGGTEAFF	TGTGCTAGTGGCCTAGAGACAGGGGGTGGGACTGAAGCTTTCTTT
TRBV27	TRBJ2-3	.	.	CASSGNGQLTDTQYF	TGTGCCAGCAGTGGGAACGGACAGCTCACAGATACGCAGTATTTT
TRBV6-5	TRBJ2-5	.	.	CASSRDNLGPQYF	TGTGCCAGCAGCCGGGACAACCTGGGGCCCCAGTACTTC